The TCR beta chain described here comes from a study of blood T cell repertoires in COVID-19. Study-level background: Donors in the United States, Italy and Spain gave samples during acute or convalescent COVID-19. PBMCs, B-cell-depleted T cells, or T cells were the source of the cDNA or gDNA that made up the material.

Original processing methods: Quantification of nucleated cells was approximated via reference gene primer amplification. Measured with immunoSEQ multiplex PCR; TCRdb has only the in-frame clones, and not every one. The V and J calls and clone size come from that table; D and trimming were worked out from the DNA. This table has about 80,000 clones, approximately 88% appearing once. The V gene's germline CDR1 is SNHLY and CDR2 FYNNEI. The CDR3 extends over 14 amino acids. Trimming shortened V by 3 bases and J by 5 bases, and 10 bases separated the two germline ends. Sequencing was carried out using peripheral blood. This chain links TRBV2 with TRBJ2-2; D is ambiguous. The receptor was isolated from a woman aged 80 or over with active or convalescent COVID-19. The DNA for the CDR3 is TGTGCCAGCAGTGATGAGAGTATGACCGGGGAGCTGTTTTTT. Amino acid sequence: CASSDESMTGELFF.